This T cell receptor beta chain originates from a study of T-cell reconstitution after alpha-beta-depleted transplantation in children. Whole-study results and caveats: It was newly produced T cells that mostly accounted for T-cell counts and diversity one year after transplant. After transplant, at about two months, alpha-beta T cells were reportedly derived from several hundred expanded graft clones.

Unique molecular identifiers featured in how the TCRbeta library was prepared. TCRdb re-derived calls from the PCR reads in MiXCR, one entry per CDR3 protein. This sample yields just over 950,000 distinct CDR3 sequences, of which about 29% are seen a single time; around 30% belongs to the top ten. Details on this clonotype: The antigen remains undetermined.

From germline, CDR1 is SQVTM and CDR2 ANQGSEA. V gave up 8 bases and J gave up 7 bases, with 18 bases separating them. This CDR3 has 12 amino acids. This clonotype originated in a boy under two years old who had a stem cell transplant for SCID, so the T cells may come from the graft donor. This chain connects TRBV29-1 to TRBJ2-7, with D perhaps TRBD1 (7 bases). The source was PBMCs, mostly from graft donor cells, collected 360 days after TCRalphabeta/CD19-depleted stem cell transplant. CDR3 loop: CSFLRQGGEQYF. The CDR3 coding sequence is TGCAGCTTCCTTCGACAGGGAGGAGAGCAGTACTTC.